This entry describes one T cell receptor (beta chain). The antigen remains undetermined. TCRdb's table, derived via immunoSEQ multiplex PCR, lists solely in-frame clones and lacks some. The table lists about 14,000 clones, just under 95% of them singletons. The data derive from a study of graft-versus-host responses after intestinal transplantation. Study-wide results and limits: There were GvH clones found in recipient marrow, and some of them appeared first in ileum or blood. HvG clone declines early post-transplant were associated with peak circulating GvH levels.

The receptor was derived from a human patient who received an intestinal transplant, so some T cells may come from the graft donor. The sequencing used PBMCs, collected 9 days after transplant.

The CDR3 DNA reads TGTGCCAGCAGCTTAGTCCCGACGGGAGTTGAAGATACGCAGTATTTT. Amino acid sequence: CASSLVPTGVEDTQYF. V is TRBV11-2 and J is TRBJ2-3; weak D call: TRBD2 (6 bases). The germline V and J ends were trimmed by 1 base and 5 bases, with 16 bases remaining between them. Germline V gene sequence: CDR1 SGHAT, CDR2 FQNNGV. The CDR3 sequence is 16 residues long.